Here is one T cell receptor beta chain with its context. The antigen is unknown. Repertoires were generated with immunoSEQ multiplex PCR, while TCRdb's copy carries only in-frame clones and drops some. The table shows over a million clones, with just under 99% occurring only once. This CDR3 contains 17 residues. Germline V gene sequence: CDR1 SGHDN, CDR2 FVKESK. The V and J ends lost 0 bases and 0 bases respectively, with 12 bases between them. This entry belongs to a study of shared clonotypes between healthy human individuals. The study's findings and limits: Despite large depth, sorted-subset datasets appeared incompletely sequenced. On the whole, naive subsets had larger estimated richness than memory subsets had.

The receptor's source is a man aged 25-40 years in good health. What was sequenced was naive CD4+ T cells sorted from blood. Documented subset: CD45RA+ positively selected. The chain uses TRBV14 and TRBJ2-1; D might be TRBD2 (6 bases). In DNA, the CDR3 is TGTGCCAGCAGCCAAGATCTTGGAGGGAGCTCCTACAATGAGCAGTTCTTC. Encoded protein: CASSQDLGGSSYNEQFF.